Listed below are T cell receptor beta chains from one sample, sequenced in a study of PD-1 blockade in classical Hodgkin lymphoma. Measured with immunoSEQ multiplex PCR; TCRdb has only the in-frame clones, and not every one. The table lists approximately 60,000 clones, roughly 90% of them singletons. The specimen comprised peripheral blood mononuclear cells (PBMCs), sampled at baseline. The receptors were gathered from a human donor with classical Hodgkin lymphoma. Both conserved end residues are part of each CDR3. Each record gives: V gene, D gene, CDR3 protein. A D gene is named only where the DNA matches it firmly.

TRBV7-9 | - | CASSPRAGTGYEQFF
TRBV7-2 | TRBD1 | CASSLETGRAFF
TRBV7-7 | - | CASSPTLLETQYF
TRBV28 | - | CASSLTATNTGELFF
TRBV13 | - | CASSQNRNQPQHF
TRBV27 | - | CASSFSWTADSPLHF
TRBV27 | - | CASSKYTGELFF
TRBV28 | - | CASNRGDTYGYTF
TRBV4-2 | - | CASSQDKSYEQYF
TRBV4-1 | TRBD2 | CASSHRLAGASYEQYF
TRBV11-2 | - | CASSLDPGHTGELFF
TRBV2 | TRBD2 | CASRTPGTSGESSYNEQFF
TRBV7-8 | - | CASSQRGVREKLFF
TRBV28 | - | CASSLYGGAERNTQYF
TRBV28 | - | CASNLNQTRASSGNTIYF
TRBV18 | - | CASSTERLIGYEQYF
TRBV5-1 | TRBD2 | CASSGTSGRATGELFF
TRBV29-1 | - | CSVDSKGRPYEQYF
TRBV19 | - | CASSIVRDNEQFF
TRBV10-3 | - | CAISEERDGGETQYF
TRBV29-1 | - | CSVTGGARWNIQYF
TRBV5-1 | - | CASSLGNNSYNEQFF
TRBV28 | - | CASSQGSSYGYTF
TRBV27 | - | CASSPLGDAYEQYF
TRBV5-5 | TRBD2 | CASTLFSSGPNEQFF
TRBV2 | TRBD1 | CASRGDRGTDTQYF
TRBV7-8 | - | CASSLVYVSLNEQFF
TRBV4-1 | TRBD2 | CASSRPASPSGLGEQFF
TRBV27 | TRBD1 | CASSPGDRVYEQYF
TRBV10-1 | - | CASSETRGPTGELFF
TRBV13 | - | CASSLFSGGPSYEQYF
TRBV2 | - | CASSENERAKNIQYF
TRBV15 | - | CATSGPLAWVTDTQYF
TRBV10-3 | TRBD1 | CAIGQALNEQFF
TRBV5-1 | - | CASSLSTPLNTEAFF
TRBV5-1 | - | CASSISGDSYEQYF
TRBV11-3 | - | CASSLDLYNEQFF
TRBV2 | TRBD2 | CADQAGKGAYEQYF
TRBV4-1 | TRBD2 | CASSQDKALAGGPGEQFF
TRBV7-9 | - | CASRAGTSNTEAFF
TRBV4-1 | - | CASSQDSMRDPATF
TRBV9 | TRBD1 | CASSAGTGGNYEQYF
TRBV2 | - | CASSVDPRPNYGYTF
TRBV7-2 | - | CASSLVGQSNQPQHF
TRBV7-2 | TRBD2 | CASSFSGLTYEQYF
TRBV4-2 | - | CASSQESLSGNTIYF
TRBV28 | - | CASSLGLVGGTEAFF
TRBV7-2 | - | CASSLSGSSYNEQFF
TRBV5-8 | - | CASSFQGAKNIQYF
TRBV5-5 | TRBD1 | CASSPPLRDRDTGELFF
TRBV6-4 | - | CASRNYRDRATEAFF
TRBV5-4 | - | CASSLAFSDGGLNTEAFF
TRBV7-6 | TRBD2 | CASSKTSGSSLYF
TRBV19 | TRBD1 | CASRKDRGGDEQYF